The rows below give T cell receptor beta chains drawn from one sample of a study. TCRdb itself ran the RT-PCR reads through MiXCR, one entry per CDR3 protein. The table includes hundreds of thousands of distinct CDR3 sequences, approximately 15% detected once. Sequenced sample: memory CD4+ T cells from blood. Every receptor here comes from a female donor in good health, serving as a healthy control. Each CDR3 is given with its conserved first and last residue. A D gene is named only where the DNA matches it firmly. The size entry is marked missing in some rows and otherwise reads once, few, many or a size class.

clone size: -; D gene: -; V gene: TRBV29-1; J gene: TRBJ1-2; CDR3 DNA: TGCAGCACACACAGGGCTGATAACTATGGCTACACCTTC; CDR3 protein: CSTHRADNYGYTF
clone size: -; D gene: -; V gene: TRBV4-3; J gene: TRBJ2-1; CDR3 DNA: TGCGCCAGCAGCCAGGGATCTTTAGGGAACAACAATGAGCAGTTCTTC; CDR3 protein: CASSQGSLGNNNEQFF
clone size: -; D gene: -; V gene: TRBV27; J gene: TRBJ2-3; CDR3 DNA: TGTGCCAGCAGTTTGATTAACACAGATACGCAGTATTTT; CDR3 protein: CASSLINTDTQYF
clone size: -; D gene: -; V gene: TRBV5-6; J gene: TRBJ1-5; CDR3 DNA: TGTGCCAGCAGCTTTGGGGGGGGCAACAATCAGCCCCAGCATTTT; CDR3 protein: CASSFGGGNNQPQHF
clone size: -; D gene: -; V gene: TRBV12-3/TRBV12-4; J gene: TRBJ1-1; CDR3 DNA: TGTGCCAGCAGTTTATTGGGAAGCACTGAAGCTTTCTTT; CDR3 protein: CASSLLGSTEAFF
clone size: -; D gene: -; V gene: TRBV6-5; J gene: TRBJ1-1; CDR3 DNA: TGTGCCAGCAGCCGAGATCCTTTCACTGAAGCTTTCTTT; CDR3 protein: CASSRDPFTEAFF
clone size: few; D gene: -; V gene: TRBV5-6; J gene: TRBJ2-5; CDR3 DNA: TGTGCCAGCAGCTTTACGGGGACGGAGACCCAGTACTTC; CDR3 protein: CASSFTGTETQYF
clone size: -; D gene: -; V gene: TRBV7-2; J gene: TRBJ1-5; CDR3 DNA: TGTGCCAGCAGCTCACAGGGTGGAAGCAATCAGCCCCAGCATTTT; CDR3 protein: CASSSQGGSNQPQHF
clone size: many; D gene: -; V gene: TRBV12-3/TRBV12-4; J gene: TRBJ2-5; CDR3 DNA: TGTGCCAGCAGTTTTGGTCGGGGGAAAGAGACCCAGTACTTC; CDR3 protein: CASSFGRGKETQYF
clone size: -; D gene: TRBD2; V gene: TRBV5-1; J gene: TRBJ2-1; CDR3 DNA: TGCGCCAGCAGCTTGGTGGCGGGGGGCCCTCTGGAGACCCAGTTCTTC; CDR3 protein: CASSLVAGGPLETQFF